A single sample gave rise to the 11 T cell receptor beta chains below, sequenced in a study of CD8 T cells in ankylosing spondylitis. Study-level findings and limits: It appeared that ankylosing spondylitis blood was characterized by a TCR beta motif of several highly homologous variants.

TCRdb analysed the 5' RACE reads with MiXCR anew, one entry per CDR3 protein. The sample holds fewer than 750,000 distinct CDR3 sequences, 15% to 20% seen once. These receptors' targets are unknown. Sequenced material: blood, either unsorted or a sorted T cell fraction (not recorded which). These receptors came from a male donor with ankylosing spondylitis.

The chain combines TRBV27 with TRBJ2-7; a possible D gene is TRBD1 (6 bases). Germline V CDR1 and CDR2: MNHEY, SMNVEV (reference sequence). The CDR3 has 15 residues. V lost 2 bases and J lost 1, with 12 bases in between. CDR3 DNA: TGTGCCAGCAGTTTAGCCCCCCAGGGGTCCTACGAGCAGTACTTC. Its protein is CASSLAPQGSYEQYF.

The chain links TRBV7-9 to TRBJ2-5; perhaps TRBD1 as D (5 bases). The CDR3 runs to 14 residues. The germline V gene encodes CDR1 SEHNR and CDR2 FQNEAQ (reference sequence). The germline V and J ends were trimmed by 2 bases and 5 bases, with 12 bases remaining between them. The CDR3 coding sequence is TGTGCCAGCAGCTTAACCAGGGCAGAGGAGACCCAGTACTTC. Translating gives CASSLTRAEETQYF.

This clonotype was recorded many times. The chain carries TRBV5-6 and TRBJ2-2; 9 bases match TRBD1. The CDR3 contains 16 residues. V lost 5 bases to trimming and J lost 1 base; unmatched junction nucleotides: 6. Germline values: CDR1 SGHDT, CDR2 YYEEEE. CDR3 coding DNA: TGTGCCAGCAGTCCTTTGACAGGGGGGAACACCGGGGAGCTGTTTTTT. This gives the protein CASSPLTGGNTGELFF. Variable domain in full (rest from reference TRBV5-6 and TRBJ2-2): DAGVTQSPTHLIKTRGQQVTLRCSPKSGHDTVSWYQQALGQGPQFIFQYYEEEERQRGNFPDRFSGHQFPNYSSELNVNALLLGDSALYLCASSPLTGGNTGELFFGEGSRLTVL.

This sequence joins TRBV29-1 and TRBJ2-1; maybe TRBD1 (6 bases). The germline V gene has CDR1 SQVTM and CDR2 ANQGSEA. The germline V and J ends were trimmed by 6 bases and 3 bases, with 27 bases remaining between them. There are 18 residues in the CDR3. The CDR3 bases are TGCAGCGTGGTCGGGGCAGGGGTCCTCGGAGAGGACTACAATGAGCAGTTCTTC. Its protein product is CSVVGAGVLGEDYNEQFF.

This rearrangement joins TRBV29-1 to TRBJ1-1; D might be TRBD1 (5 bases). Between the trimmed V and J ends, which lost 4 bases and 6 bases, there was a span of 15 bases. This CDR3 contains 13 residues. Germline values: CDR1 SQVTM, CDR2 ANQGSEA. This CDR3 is CSVGWGGLAEAFF. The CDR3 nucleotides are TGCAGCGTTGGTTGGGGGGGACTGGCTGAAGCTTTCTTT.

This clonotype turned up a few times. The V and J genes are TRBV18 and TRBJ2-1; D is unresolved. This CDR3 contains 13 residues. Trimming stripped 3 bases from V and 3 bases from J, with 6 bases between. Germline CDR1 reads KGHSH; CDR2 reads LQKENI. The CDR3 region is CASSPWDYNEQFF. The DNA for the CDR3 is TGTGCCAGCTCACCCTGGGACTACAATGAGCAGTTCTTC.

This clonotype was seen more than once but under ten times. CDR3 sequence: CASSLDMAAGDLNTEAFF. The CDR3, as DNA: TGCGCCAGCAGCTTGGATATGGCAGCAGGGGATTTGAACACTGAAGCTTTCTTT. V is TRBV5-1 and J is TRBJ1-1, with a possible D match to TRBD1 (6 bases). Trimming cost V 0 bases and J 0 bases, with 18 bases left between them. Germline V gene lookup returns CDR1 SGHRS and CDR2 YFSETQ. The CDR3 is 18 residues long. Filled out from reference TRBV5-1 and TRBJ1-1, the complete variable domain reads KAGVTQTPRYLIKTRGQQVTLSCSPISGHRSVSWYQQTPGQGLQFLFEYFSETQRNKGNFPGRFSGRQFSNSRSEMNVSTLELGDSALYLCASSLDMAAGDLNTEAFFGQGTRLTVV.

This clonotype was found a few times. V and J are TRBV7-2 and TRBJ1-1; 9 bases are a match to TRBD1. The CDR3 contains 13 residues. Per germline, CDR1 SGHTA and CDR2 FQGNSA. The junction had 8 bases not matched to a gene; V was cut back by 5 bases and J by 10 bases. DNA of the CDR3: TGTGCCAGCAGCCCTCACCAGGGACAGGGAGCTTTCTTT. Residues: CASSPHQGQGAFF.

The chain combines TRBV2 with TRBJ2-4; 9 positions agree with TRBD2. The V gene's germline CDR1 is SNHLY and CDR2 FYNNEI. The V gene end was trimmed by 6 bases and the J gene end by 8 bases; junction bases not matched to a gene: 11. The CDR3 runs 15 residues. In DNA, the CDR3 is TGTGCCAGCAGCGGGCTTAGCGGGAGAGGGTACATTCAGTACTTC. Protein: CASSGLSGRGYIQYF.

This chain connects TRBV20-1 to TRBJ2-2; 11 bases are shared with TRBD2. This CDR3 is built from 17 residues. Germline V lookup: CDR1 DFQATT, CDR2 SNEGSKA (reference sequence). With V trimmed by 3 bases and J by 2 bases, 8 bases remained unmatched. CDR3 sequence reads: CSARNILAGGNTGELFF. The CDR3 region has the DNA TGCAGTGCTAGGAACATCCTAGCGGGGGGAAACACCGGGGAGCTGTTTTTT.

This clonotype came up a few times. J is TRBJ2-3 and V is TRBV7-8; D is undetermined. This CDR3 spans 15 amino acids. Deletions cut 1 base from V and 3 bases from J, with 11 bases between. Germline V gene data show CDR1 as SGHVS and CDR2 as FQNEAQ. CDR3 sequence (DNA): TGTGCCAGCAGCTTAGTCCCGAGCATTACAGATACGCAGTATTTT. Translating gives CASSLVPSITDTQYF.